The clone carrying this TCR beta chain was seen a single time. The antigen is undetermined. The study ran its PCR with 60 Vbeta and 13 Jbeta primers. Measured with immunoSEQ multiplex PCR; TCRdb has only the in-frame clones, and not every one. The sample carries about 43,000 clones, about 64% recorded once. Healthy donors of bone marrow made up the group. The sample originates from a study of cytomegalovirus exposure and HLA in healthy donors. General study findings and limits: Earlier findings revealed that most TCR beta V segments proved productive either about 90% or about 30% of the time. Researchers reported in a later analysis that a missense DCLRE1C variant was tied to TCR beta V- and J-gene trimming.

Looked up from germline, CDR1 is SQVTM and CDR2 is ANQGSEA. CDR3 length: 13 residues. Trimming pared 2 bases from V and 7 bases from J, leaving 15 bases between. The material sequenced was PBMCs. V usage is TRBV29-1 and J usage is TRBJ2-7; D gene unclear. This clonotype originated in a man aged 55 to 69 in good health and CMV-seropositive. CDR3 in DNA: TGCAGCGTTGAACCCTCGTTGGGCCAGGAGCAGTACTTC. This sequence encodes CSVEPSLGQEQYF.